This T cell receptor beta chain is drawn from a study of T cell responses to AZD1222 COVID-19 vaccine. The study, taken as a whole, reports: Seropositive at baseline were only six AZD1222 recipients. Targeting of unmutated variant regions was reportedly seen in nearly half of spike-specific TCRs. Donors were chiefly white British, with a greater number of females, and clonal diversity was perhaps underestimated. All repertoire sampling was performed exclusively after the peak T cell response.

V shed 5 bases and J 7 bases; nucleotides not matched to a gene: 9. From germline, CDR1 is SGHTA and CDR2 FQGNSA. The CDR3 covers 15 residues. Concerning this clone itself: What it binds is not known.

Generated by immunoSEQ multiplex PCR, the TCRdb table keeps only in-frame clones and is missing some. The profile shows roughly 100,000 clones, less than 90% of them singletons. This sequence was found in an adult in good health. The chain joins TRBV7-2 to TRBJ1-5, with 9 bases identical to TRBD1. Material: peripheral blood, obtained on day 0 of AZD1222 vaccination. DNA of the CDR3: TGTGCCAGCAGCCCCCGACAGGGGGGGTCACAGCCCCAGCATTTT. Its translation is CASSPRQGGSQPQHF.